Detailed here is one T cell receptor beta chain. This sample is drawn from a study of T cell responses to AZD1222 COVID-19 vaccine. The V end was cut by 11 bases, the J end by 5 bases, with 18 bases between. Germline V gives CDR1 LNHDA, CDR2 SQIVND (reference sequence). The CDR3 consists of 13 residues. Profiled with immunoSEQ multiplex PCR; TCRdb holds only in-frame clones, not every one. The sample gives tens of thousands of clones, 88% of which show up once; 6% to 7.5% is in the top ten. The V gene is TRBV19, the J gene TRBJ2-5; D uncertain. This receptor was taken from an adult who received the AZD1222 COVID-19 vaccine. The specimen was peripheral blood, collected 28 days after the second AZD1222 dose. As DNA, the CDR3 is TGTGCCTCAAGGGTGGGTCGCCCTGAGACCCAGTACTTC. Residues: CASRVGRPETQYF.